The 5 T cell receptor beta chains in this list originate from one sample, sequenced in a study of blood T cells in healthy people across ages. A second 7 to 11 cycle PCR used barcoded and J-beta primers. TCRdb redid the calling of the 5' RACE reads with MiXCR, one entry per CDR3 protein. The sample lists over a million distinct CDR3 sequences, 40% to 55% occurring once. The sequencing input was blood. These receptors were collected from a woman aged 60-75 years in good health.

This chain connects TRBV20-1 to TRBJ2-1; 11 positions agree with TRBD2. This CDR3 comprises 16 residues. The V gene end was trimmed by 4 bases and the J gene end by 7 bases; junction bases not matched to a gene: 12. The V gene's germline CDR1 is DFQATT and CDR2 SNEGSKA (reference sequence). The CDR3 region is CSANRDGTSGFNEQFF. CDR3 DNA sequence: TGCAGTGCTAACCGAGACGGGACTAGCGGTTTTAATGAGCAGTTCTTC.

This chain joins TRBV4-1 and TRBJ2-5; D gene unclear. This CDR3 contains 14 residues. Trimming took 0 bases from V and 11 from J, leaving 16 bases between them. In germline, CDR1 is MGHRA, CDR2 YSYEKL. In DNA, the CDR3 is TGCGCCAGCAGCCAAGAGGAAGTCCCAGGAGAGCAGTACTTC. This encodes CASSQEEVPGEQYF.

CDR3 sequence (DNA): TGTGCCAGCAGCTTAAACGGAGCGGGAGGGAACAATGAGCAGTTCTTC. Its protein is CASSLNGAGGNNEQFF. The rearrangement joins TRBV11-1 to TRBJ2-1; TRBD2 matches 10 bases. CDR1 is SGHAT and CDR2 is FQDESV in the germline V gene (reference sequence). CDR3 size: 16 residues. V was clipped by 2 bases and J by 5 bases; unmatched bases: 6.

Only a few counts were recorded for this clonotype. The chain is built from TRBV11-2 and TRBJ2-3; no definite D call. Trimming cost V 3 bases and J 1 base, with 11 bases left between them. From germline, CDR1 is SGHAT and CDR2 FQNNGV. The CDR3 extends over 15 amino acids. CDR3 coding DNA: TGTGCCAGCAGCTTTCAAGGTTCCGGCACAGATACGCAGTATTTT. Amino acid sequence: CASSFQGSGTDTQYF.

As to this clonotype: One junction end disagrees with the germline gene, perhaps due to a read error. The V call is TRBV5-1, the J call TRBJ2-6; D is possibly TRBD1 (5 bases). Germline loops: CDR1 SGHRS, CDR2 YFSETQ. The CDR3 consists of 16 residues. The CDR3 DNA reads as TGCGCCAGCAGCTTGACAGCCCTCTCTGGGGCCAACGTCCCGACTTTC. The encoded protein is CASSLTALSGANVPTF.